One sample yielded the 17 T cell receptor beta chains listed below, sequenced in a study of T cells expressing NK-cell markers. TCRdb reprocessed the 5' RACE reads and keeps a single row for each CDR3 protein, giving no DNA. Its clone listing holds about 140,000 distinct CDR3 sequences. The sequencing sample was made of blood T cells: a sorted CD56 or NKG2C T cell subset, CD4+ or CD8+ T cells, or bulk PBMC T cells (not recorded which). These receptors came from a young man in good health.

This chain uses TRBV5-5 with TRBJ2-3; TCRdb's D call of TRBD1 is untestable without DNA. CDR1 is SGHKS and CDR2 is YYEKEE in the germline V gene (reference sequence). The CDR3 sequence is 15 residues long. The CDR3 loop reads CASSLGQGAIDTQYF.

The chain recombines TRBV6-6 with TRBJ1-1. Germline CDR1 MNHNY, CDR2 SVGAGI (reference sequence). The CDR3 covers 12 residues. The CDR3 protein is CASSHGTEEAFF.

This sequence joins TRBV4-3 and TRBJ2-1; the TRBD1 assignment by TCRdb is unverifiable without DNA. This CDR3 contains 14 residues. Germline lookup yields CDR1 LGHNA and CDR2 YSLEER. The CDR3 loop reads CASSRLQGHNEQFF.

The chain has TRBV12-5 and TRBJ2-1; TCRdb gives TRBD1 as the D gene, but with no DNA this cannot be confirmed. The CDR3 covers 14 residues. The germline V gene encodes CDR1 LGHNT and CDR2 FRNRAP. The CDR3 spells CASALSPGDNEQFF.

The chain recombines TRBV19 with TRBJ1-4. The V gene's germline CDR1 is LNHDA and CDR2 SQIVND (reference sequence). The CDR3 extends over 12 amino acids. The CDR3 protein is CASSLSTEKLFF.

The CDR3 is CASDTGGLAGVYEQFF. This rearrangement joins TRBV5-1 to TRBJ2-1; TCRdb calls TRBD2, which cannot be checked without DNA. Per germline, CDR1 SGHRS and CDR2 YFSETQ. The CDR3 contains 16 residues.

The chain joins TRBV10-3 to TRBJ2-7; lacking DNA, the TRBD1 call made by TCRdb goes unchecked. The CDR3 length is 14 residues. CDR1 ENHRY and CDR2 SYGVKD come from the germline V gene. CDR3 amino acids: CAISETGSAYEQYF.

This chain links TRBV12-3 or TRBV12-4 with TRBJ2-1; lacking DNA, the TRBD2 call made by TCRdb goes unchecked. CDR3 length: 15 residues. The CDR3 loop reads CASSILTSGVNEQFF.

The chain couples TRBV11-2 to TRBJ2-1; the D call from TCRdb, TRBD2, cannot be confirmed without DNA. Germline V lookup: CDR1 SGHAT, CDR2 FQNNGV. The CDR3 is 14 amino acids. This CDR3 reads CASSLDPDYEKQFF.

The chain links TRBV4-2 to TRBJ2-1; TCRdb's D gene call, TRBD2, goes unchecked for lack of DNA. This CDR3 comprises 15 residues. Germline V CDR1 and CDR2: LGHNA, YNFKEQ. The CDR3 loop reads CASSQVGGSLSEQFF.

The CDR3 region is CSVEDTSGAMTQYF. V and J are TRBV29-1 and TRBJ2-5; TCRdb's D call of TRBD2 is untestable without DNA. Germline assignment: CDR1 SQVTM and CDR2 ANQGSEA. The CDR3 has 14 residues. Full variable domain (missing parts from reference TRBV29-1 and TRBJ2-5): SAVISQKPSRDICQRGTSLTIQCQVDSQVTMMFWYRQQPGQSLTLIATANQGSEATYESGFVIDKFPISRPNLTFSTLTVSNMSPEDSSIYLCSVEDTSGAMTQYFGPGTRLLVL.

The chain uses TRBV28 and TRBJ1-6; TCRdb returns TRBD1, unconfirmable since there is no DNA. CDR3 length: 15 residues. Per the germline V gene, CDR1 is MDHEN and CDR2 is SYDVKM. The CDR3 spells CASSLDRGFGSPLHF.

This chain joins TRBV27 and TRBJ2-5; the TCRdb call, TRBD2, lacks DNA for checking. The CDR3 runs 13 residues. CDR1 and CDR2 (germline): MNHEY, SMNVEV (reference sequence). This CDR3 reads CASSFGGKETQYF.

The V call is TRBV20-1, the J call TRBJ2-7. This CDR3 contains 11 residues. Germline CDR1 reads DFQATT; CDR2 reads SNEGSKA (reference sequence). CDR3 loop: CSAPKDYEQYF.

The rearrangement joins TRBV10-3 to TRBJ2-7; the TRBD1 assignment by TCRdb is unverifiable without DNA. From germline, CDR1 is ENHRY and CDR2 SYGVKD. The CDR3 contains 15 residues. The chain's CDR3 is CAISDFWTESYEQYF.

The chain carries TRBV5-1 and TRBJ2-3; the TCRdb call, TRBD2, lacks DNA for checking. The CDR3 has 17 amino acids. Germline V gene lookup returns CDR1 SGHRS and CDR2 YFSETQ. The CDR3 protein is CASSSNLLARSTDTQYF.

The V call is TRBV12-3 or TRBV12-4, the J call TRBJ1-1; TCRdb gives TRBD1 as the D gene, but with no DNA this cannot be confirmed. The CDR3 length is 14 residues. The CDR3 region is CASNQFAGDTEAFF.